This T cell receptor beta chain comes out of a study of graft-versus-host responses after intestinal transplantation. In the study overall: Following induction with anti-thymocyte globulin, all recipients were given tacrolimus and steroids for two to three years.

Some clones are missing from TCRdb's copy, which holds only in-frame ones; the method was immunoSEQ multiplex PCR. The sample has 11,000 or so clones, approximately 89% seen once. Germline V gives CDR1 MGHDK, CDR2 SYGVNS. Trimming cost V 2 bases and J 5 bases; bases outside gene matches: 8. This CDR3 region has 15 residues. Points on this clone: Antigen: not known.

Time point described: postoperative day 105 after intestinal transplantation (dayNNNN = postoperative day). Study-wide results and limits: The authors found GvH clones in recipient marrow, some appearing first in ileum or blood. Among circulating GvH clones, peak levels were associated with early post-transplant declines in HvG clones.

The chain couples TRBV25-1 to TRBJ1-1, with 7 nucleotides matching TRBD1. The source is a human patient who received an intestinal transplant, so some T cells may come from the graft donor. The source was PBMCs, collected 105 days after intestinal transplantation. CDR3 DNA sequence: TGTGCCAGCAGTGAACCGGGACAGCCGAGGACTGAAGCTTTCTTT. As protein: CASSEPGQPRTEAFF.